Listed below are T cell receptor beta chains from one sample, sequenced in a study of CD8 T cells in ankylosing spondylitis. TCRdb re-analysed the 5' RACE reads in MiXCR, keeping a single row per CDR3 protein. The table shows approximately 400,000 distinct CDR3 sequences, with roughly 17% occurring only once. Sequenced input: blood, either unsorted or a sorted T cell fraction (not recorded which). These receptors were obtained from a male donor with ankylosing spondylitis. CDR3s include the opening cysteine and the closing phenylalanine or tryptophan. The order of the fields is clone size, D gene, V gene, J gene, CDR3 DNA, CDR3 protein. A D gene is named only where the DNA matches it firmly. Clone size is shown for a subset of rows, as once, few, many or a class of expanded clone.

>NA|TRBD2|TRBV6-1|TRBJ2-1
TGTGCCAGCCAAAAGGGGGGCGGGAGGGCCGCTGAGCAGTTCTTC
CASQKGGGRAAEQFF
>NA|NA|TRBV20-1|TRBJ1-2
TGCAGTGCTAGGGATCTTTATTATGGCTACACCTTC
CSARDLYYGYTF
>few|TRBD1|TRBV4-2|TRBJ1-6
TGTGCCAGCAGCCAAGTCGTACAGGGGGATTCACCCCTCCACTTT
CASSQVVQGDSPLHF
>few|TRBD2|TRBV6-1|TRBJ2-3
TGTGCCAGCAGTGGGACTAGCGGAGCGTCAGATACGCAGTATTTT
CASSGTSGASDTQYF
>NA|TRBD2|TRBV6-1|TRBJ2-3
TGTGCCAGCAGCGGCGGGGGGGGCGGGGGTGGCACAGATACGCAGTATTTT
CASSGGGGGGGTDTQYF
>NA|NA|TRBV29-1|TRBJ2-3
TGCAGCGTGCTATCTATGGATACGCAGTATTTT
CSVLSMDTQYF
>NA|NA|TRBV20-1|TRBJ1-5
TGCAGTGCTAGAGATTTATTGGGCAATCAGCCCCAGCATTTT
CSARDLLGNQPQHF
>NA|NA|TRBV11-2|TRBJ2-2
TGTGCCAGCAGCTTAGACCCGAGAAGGGAGCTGTTTTTT
CASSLDPRRELFF
>NA|NA|TRBV25-1|TRBJ1-6
TGTGCCAGCCAAGCTAGAGAACTTTATAATTCACCCCTCCACTTT
CASQARELYNSPLHF
>NA|NA|TRBV5-1|TRBJ2-2
TGCGCCAGCAGCGGGCGACCAGGGAACACCGGGGAGCTGTTTTTT
CASSGRPGNTGELFF
>many|TRBD1|TRBV4-2|TRBJ1-5
TGTGCCAGCACACCCGGGACAGGGAGAAATCAGCCCCAGCATTTT
CASTPGTGRNQPQHF
>few|NA|TRBV6-1|TRBJ2-5
TGTGCCAGCAGCCGCTACACTTCGGACGGCCAAGAGACCCAGTACTTC
CASSRYTSDGQETQYF
>few|NA|TRBV20-1|TRBJ1-1
TGCAGTGCTAGATCTTCCTCGGGACGCCGCATCACTGAAGCTTTCTTT
CSARSSSGRRITEAFF
>NA|NA|TRBV18|TRBJ1-4
TGTGCCAGCTCACCTAAGTACTTGGACACAACAACTAATGAAAAACTGTTTTTT
CASSPKYLDTTTNEKLFF
>NA|NA|TRBV7-6|TRBJ2-7
TGTGCCAGCAGCTTAGGGGCGGATGCCTACGAGCAGTACTTC
CASSLGADAYEQYF
>NA|NA|TRBV6-1|TRBJ1-6
TGTGCCAGCAGTGCCAGGGATTTCAATTCACCCCTCCACTTT
CASSARDFNSPLHF
>NA|NA|TRBV18|TRBJ2-3
TGTGCCAGCTCACCACGACGGGCGGCAGATACGCAGTATTTT
CASSPRRAADTQYF
>few|TRBD1|TRBV29-1|TRBJ2-7
TGCAGCGTTGGGTACCAGGGGGCCGGGGAGCAGTACTTC
CSVGYQGAGEQYF
>NA|TRBD1|TRBV5-1|TRBJ1-2
TGCGCCAGCACCCCGGACAGGGGAAGCTATGGCTACACCTTC
CASTPDRGSYGYTF
>NA|TRBD1|TRBV18|TRBJ2-4
TGTGCCAGCTCACCGGTAGGACAGGGTGTATCCAAAAACATTCAGTACTTC
CASSPVGQGVSKNIQYF
>NA|NA|TRBV20-1|TRBJ2-7
TGCAGTGCGGAACAACAGTTCCGATCCTACGAGCAGTACTTC
CSAEQQFRSYEQYF
>NA|NA|TRBV5-8|TRBJ2-3
TGTGCCAGCAGCTTGGCCCCCGACTCCCACCTAGATACGCAGTATTTT
CASSLAPDSHLDTQYF
>few|NA|TRBV5-1|TRBJ2-7
TGCGCCAGCAGCTTGACGGACAATACCTACGAGCAGTACTTC
CASSLTDNTYEQYF
>NA|NA|TRBV7-2|TRBJ1-1
TGTGCCAGCAGCGCTCCACGGATGAACACTGAAGCTTTCTTT
CASSAPRMNTEAFF
>NA|TRBD1|TRBV7-2|TRBJ2-4
TGTGCCAGCAGCTCCACAGGGGGCGGTGAAAACATTCAGTACTTC
CASSSTGGGENIQYF
>NA|TRBD1|TRBV5-1|TRBJ2-6
TGCGCCAGCAGCTCCGACAGGGGTCGGGCCAACGTCCTGACTTTC
CASSSDRGRANVLTF
>NA|TRBD1|TRBV3-1|TRBJ1-1
TGTGCCAGCAGCCGGGGACAGATTCTGAACACTGAAGCTTTCTTT
CASSRGQILNTEAFF
>NA|TRBD2|TRBV3-1|TRBJ2-3
TGTGCCAGCAGCCGCACGGGACTAGCTGTAGATACGCAGTATTTT
CASSRTGLAVDTQYF
>NA|TRBD2|TRBV6-1|TRBJ2-3
TGTGCCAGCAGCCCCACTAGCGGGGGGGGGGCAGATACGCAGTATTTT
CASSPTSGGGADTQYF
>few|NA|TRBV28|TRBJ1-2
TGTGCCAGCAGTGGACAATATGGCTACACCTTC
CASSGQYGYTF
>NA|NA|TRBV10-3|TRBJ2-1
TGTGCCATCAGTAGAGTCGACCCAGAATCTGCGTATAATGAGCAGTTCTTC
CAISRVDPESAYNEQFF
>NA|NA|TRBV6-2/TRBV6-3|TRBJ2-1
TGTGCCAGCAGTCACTCGAGGATAGTCTATGAGCAGTTCTTC
CASSHSRIVYEQFF
>NA|NA|TRBV5-1|TRBJ1-1
TGCGCCAGCAGCTTGGGAAGAGACTCTGAAGCTTTCTTT
CASSLGRDSEAFF
>few|NA|TRBV5-6|TRBJ2-7
TGTGCCAGCAGCATCAGGTCCCTCACAGACTACGAGCAGTACTTC
CASSIRSLTDYEQYF
>few|TRBD2|TRBV18|TRBJ2-1
TGTGCCAGCTCACCACGCCCCGGGCGGGGGGGCAATGAGCAGTTCTTC
CASSPRPGRGGNEQFF
>many|NA|TRBV5-1|TRBJ2-7
TGCGCCAGCAGCCCAGGTACCTACGAGCAGTACTTC
CASSPGTYEQYF
>few|NA|TRBV9|TRBJ1-6
TGTGCCAGCAGCTTGGGGACGGCCTATAATTCACCCCTCCACTTT
CASSLGTAYNSPLHF
>NA|TRBD2|TRBV2|TRBJ2-1
TGTGCCAGCAGCGGGGGGGCGATATACAATGAGCAGTTCTTC
CASSGGAIYNEQFF
>few|NA|TRBV7-6|TRBJ2-1
TGTGCCAGCAGCCCAGTAGCGGAGACACAGTTCTTC
CASSPVAETQFF
>many|NA|TRBV12-3/TRBV12-4|TRBJ1-5
TGTGCCAGCAGTGACGGGGAAGGGTACAGCAATCAGCCCCAGCATTTT
CASSDGEGYSNQPQHF
>NA|NA|TRBV20-1|TRBJ2-7
TGCAGTGCTAGAGCCGGAGGGTTAGCCTCCTACGAGCAGTACTTC
CSARAGGLASYEQYF